This TCR beta chain was sequenced for a study of shared clonotypes between healthy human individuals. For the study at large: Donor ages ranged 18 to 49 years: a couple of women, a few men.

This CDR3 comprises 13 residues. V shed 4 bases, J shed 6 bases, and the junction held 4 bases outside the gene matches. The germline V gene has CDR1 KGHSH and CDR2 LQKENI. Loaded into unsorted PBMC replicate PCRs was around 300 ng DNA, about 30,000 T cell genomes. Authors' analysis steps: ImmunoSEQ output lacked quality scores and full-length reads, limiting matched filtering. Libraries were prepared by immunoSEQ multiplex PCR; TCRdb keeps only in-frame clonotypes and omits some of them. The V and J calls and the clone size are those of that table, but D and trimming were determined from the DNA. The sample consists of around 430,000 clones, more than 75% of them appearing once.

The source material was PBMCs. The sequence was collected from a woman between 35 and 50 years old in good health. Some clones in this sample may be carry-over from other donors' samples. The chain is built from TRBV18 and TRBJ1-1; 8 bases match TRBD1. In DNA, the CDR3 is TGTGCCAGCTCACTGGACAGGGTATCTGAAGCTTTCTTT. Protein product: CASSLDRVSEAFF.